Listed here are 17 T cell receptor beta chains from one sample, sequenced in a study of T cells in Graves' hyperthyroidism and ophthalmopathy. Amplification targeted TCR beta CDR3 regions from RNA transcripts. The HTBI primer set drove a first-round RT-PCR of the TCR CDR3. TCRdb reprocessed the multiplex PCR reads with MiXCR, giving one entry per CDR3 protein. The table records hundreds of thousands of distinct CDR3 sequences, 14% to 15% of them present only once. Sequenced sample: blood. The receptors derive from a woman in her 40s with Graves' ophthalmopathy.

This rearrangement joins TRBV6-2 or TRBV6-3 to TRBJ2-7; 9 bases match TRBD1. Germline values: CDR1 MNHEY, CDR2 SVGEGT. The CDR3 loop spans 15 amino acids. Germline trimming cut 6 bases from V and 3 bases from J; bases unmatched to any gene: 9. The CDR3 protein is CASSHGRDRVYEQYF. The CDR3 nucleotides read TGTGCCAGCAGCCATGGCCGGGACAGGGTCTACGAGCAGTACTTC.

V and J are TRBV6-1 and TRBJ2-7; D perhaps matches TRBD2 (5 bases). CDR1 is MNHNS, CDR2 SASEGT, per germline. V lost 6 bases and J 7 bases, leaving 22 bases between the germline ends. The CDR3 runs 15 residues. CDR3 sequence reads: CASSQLVGRLREQYF. In DNA, the CDR3 is TGTGCCAGCAGCCAACTCGTAGGGAGACTACGGGAGCAGTACTTC.

This clonotype has a count of ten or more. J is TRBJ2-2 and V is TRBV28; 9 bases are a match to TRBD2. V lost 3 bases, J lost 1 base, and 3 bases stayed unmatched. CDR1 is MDHEN and CDR2 is SYDVKM in the germline V gene. The CDR3 has 16 amino acids. CDR3: CASSLLTSGNTGELFF. The CDR3 bases are TGTGCCAGCAGTTTGTTGACTAGCGGGAACACCGGGGAGCTGTTTTTT.

This clonotype was seen repeatedly, ten times or more. The CDR3 nucleotides read TGTGCCAGCAGTTTATTGGCCAGGGGATCCACCGGGGAGCTGTTTTTT. Translated: CASSLLARGSTGELFF. This rearrangement joins TRBV27 to TRBJ2-2, with D possibly being TRBD1 (6 bases). The germline CDR1 and CDR2 sequences are MNHEY and SMNVEV (reference sequence). This CDR3 spans 16 amino acids. V was pared by 1 base and J by 4 bases, with 13 bases between.

This clonotype was recorded many times. The gene calls are TRBV12-3 or TRBV12-4 and TRBJ1-2; D remains unclear. V lost 4 bases to trimming and J lost 2 bases, with 11 bases between them. The CDR3 is 14 amino acids. CDR3 nucleotides: TGTGCCAGCAGTTCCTATCATGAAAACTATGGCTACACCTTC. As protein: CASSSYHENYGYTF.

The V and J genes are TRBV29-1 and TRBJ2-2, with D possibly being TRBD1 (5 bases). CDR3 length equals 14 residues. Trimming stripped 7 bases from V and 1 base from J, with 13 bases between. The germline V gene encodes CDR1 SQVTM and CDR2 ANQGSEA. CDR3 bases: TGCAGCGGACTGGGCCAGGGGAACACCGGGGAGCTGTTTTTT. It translates to CSGLGQGNTGELFF.

This clonotype has ten or more counts. This chain joins TRBV28 and TRBJ2-7; TRBD1 agrees at 10 bases. From germline, CDR1 is MDHEN and CDR2 SYDVKM. The CDR3 has 12 amino acids. With 2 bases clipped from V and 12 bases from J, the junction kept 4 bases outside the gene matches. DNA for the CDR3: TGTGCCAGCAGTTTAATTGGGGACAGGGGGTACTTC. Translation gives CASSLIGDRGYF.

This clonotype has at least ten counts. As DNA, the CDR3 is TGTGCCAGCAGCAACAGGGACTCTGGGGCCAACGTCCTGACTTTC. It encodes CASSNRDSGANVLTF. This chain uses TRBV7-9 with TRBJ2-6; weak D call: TRBD1 (6 bases). Germline CDR1 and CDR2: SEHNR and FQNEAQ (reference sequence). The CDR3 contains 15 residues. V was trimmed by 5 bases and J by 0 bases, leaving 8 bases between them.

This clonotype has more than one count but fewer than ten. This chain joins TRBV20-1 and TRBJ1-5; TRBD1 agrees at 8 bases. With 3 bases clipped from V and 2 bases from J, the junction kept 18 bases outside the gene matches. CDR1 DFQATT and CDR2 SNEGSKA come from the germline V gene (reference sequence). The CDR3 totals 19 residues. The chain's CDR3 is CSARDRVRKGVSGNQPQHF. The CDR3 coding sequence is TGCAGTGCTAGGGACAGGGTAAGAAAGGGGGTCTCTGGCAATCAGCCCCAGCATTTT.

The gene calls are TRBV7-6 and TRBJ1-6; D gene ambiguous. Trimming left V 5 bases short and J 7 bases short, with 15 bases between. This CDR3 is built from 15 residues. The germline V gene encodes CDR1 SGHVS and CDR2 FNYEAQ. The CDR3 here is CASSGGYGVNSPLHF. The DNA for the CDR3 is TGTGCCAGCAGCGGCGGGTACGGGGTCAATTCACCCCTCCACTTT.

This clonotype showed up many times. The chain employs TRBV29-1 and TRBJ2-7, with D possibly TRBD1 on 7 matching bases. This CDR3 is built from 13 residues. Germline V gene sequence: CDR1 SQVTM, CDR2 ANQGSEA. The V gene lost 6 bases and the J gene lost 3 bases, with 15 bases spanning the gap. The CDR3 DNA sequence: TGCAGCGTGCGGGACAGTGAGCTCTACGAGCAGTACTTC. It yields the protein CSVRDSELYEQYF.

V usage is TRBV2 and J usage is TRBJ1-3; D ambiguous. Trimming cost V 3 bases and J 0 bases, with 6 bases left between them. CDR1 is SNHLY, CDR2 FYNNEI, per germline. The CDR3 is 14 residues long. The CDR3 region has the DNA TGTGCCAGCAGTGAGCCTGGCTCTGGAAACACCATATATTTT. Translation: CASSEPGSGNTIYF.

The table lists this clonotype with many counts. The chain carries TRBV29-1 and TRBJ2-7, with TRBD1 identical over 8 bases. The CDR3 is 13 residues long. Unmatched junction bases numbered 6, after V lost 5 bases and J lost 3 bases. Germline CDR1 reads SQVTM; CDR2 reads ANQGSEA. In DNA, the CDR3 is TGCAGCGTTAGTGGGACAGGATACTACGAGCAGTACTTC. Translating gives CSVSGTGYYEQYF.

This clonotype showed up just a few times. V gene TRBV6-2 or TRBV6-3 combines with J gene TRBJ2-7; D uncertain. The CDR3 length is 15 residues. The V gene's germline CDR1 is MNHEY and CDR2 SVGEGT. V was cut by 2 bases and J by 4 bases, with 15 bases left in between. The CDR3 spells CASSYTPAPVYEQYF. The CDR3 DNA sequence: TGTGCCAGCAGTTACACGCCGGCACCGGTATACGAGCAGTACTTC.

Ten or more counts support this clonotype. A much larger clone sits a single nucleotide away, making a read error possible. J is TRBJ2-7 and V is TRBV28, with no clear D. Germline V gene data show CDR1 as MDHEN and CDR2 as SYDVKM. Trimming stripped 6 bases from V and 5 bases from J, with 14 bases between. This CDR3 has 13 amino acids. The CDR3 loop is CASSLGLGDEQYF. The DNA of the CDR3 is TGTGCCAGCAGCTTGGGCCTAGGAGACGAGCAGTACTTC.

This clonotype was seen ten or more times. This rearrangement joins TRBV6-2 or TRBV6-3 to TRBJ2-1; TRBD1 might be the D (6 bases). Per germline, CDR1 MNHEY and CDR2 SVGEGT. V shed 1 base and J shed 5 bases, with 12 bases lying between them. The CDR3 covers 15 residues. The CDR3: CASSYLGTRNNEQFF. Here the CDR3 DNA reads TGTGCCAGCAGTTACTTGGGGACACGGAACAATGAGCAGTTCTTC.

This clonotype was detected ten times or more. J is TRBJ1-5 and V is TRBV28; tentative D call: TRBD1 (6 bases). This CDR3 contains 15 residues. Germline V lookup: CDR1 MDHEN, CDR2 SYDVKM. Trimming pared 6 bases from V and 2 bases from J, leaving 14 bases between. The CDR3 sequence is CASRGWTAGNQPQHF. CDR3 bases: TGTGCCAGCAGGGGGTGGACAGCGGGCAATCAGCCCCAGCATTTT.